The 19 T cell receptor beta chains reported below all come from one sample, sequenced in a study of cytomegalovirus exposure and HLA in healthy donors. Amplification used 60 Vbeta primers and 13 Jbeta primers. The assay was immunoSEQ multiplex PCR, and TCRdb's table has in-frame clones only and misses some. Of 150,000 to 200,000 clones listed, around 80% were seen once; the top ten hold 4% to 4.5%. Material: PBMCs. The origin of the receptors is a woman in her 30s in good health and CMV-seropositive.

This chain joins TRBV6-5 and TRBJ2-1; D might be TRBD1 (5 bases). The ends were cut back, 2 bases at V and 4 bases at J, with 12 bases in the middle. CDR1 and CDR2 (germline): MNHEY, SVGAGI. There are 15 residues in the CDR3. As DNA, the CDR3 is TGTGCCAGCAGTTACGGGGCCCTCGGATACAATGAGCAGTTCTTC. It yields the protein CASSYGALGYNEQFF.

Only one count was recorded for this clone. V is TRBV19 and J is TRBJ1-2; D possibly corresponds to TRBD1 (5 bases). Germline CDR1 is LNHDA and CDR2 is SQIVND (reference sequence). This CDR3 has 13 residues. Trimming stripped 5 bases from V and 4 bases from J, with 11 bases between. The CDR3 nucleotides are TGTGCCAGTAGTTTACTACAGGTCTATGGCTACACCTTC. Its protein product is CASSLLQVYGYTF.

CDR3 residues: CASSVTSGGGLYNEQFF. CDR3 bases: TGTGCCAGCAGCGTAACTAGCGGGGGGGGGCTCTACAATGAGCAGTTCTTC. The gene calls are TRBV7-2 and TRBJ2-1; 13 nucleotides match TRBD2. With 5 bases clipped from V and 3 bases from J, the junction kept 7 bases outside the gene matches. The CDR3 is made up of 17 amino acids. In germline, CDR1 is SGHTA, CDR2 FQGNSA.

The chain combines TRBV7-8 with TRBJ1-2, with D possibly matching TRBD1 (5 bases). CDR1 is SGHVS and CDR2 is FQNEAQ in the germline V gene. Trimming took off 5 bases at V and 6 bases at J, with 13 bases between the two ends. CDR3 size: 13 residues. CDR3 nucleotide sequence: TGTGCCAGCAGCCTGGCACGGGGGAATGGCTACACCTTC. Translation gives CASSLARGNGYTF.

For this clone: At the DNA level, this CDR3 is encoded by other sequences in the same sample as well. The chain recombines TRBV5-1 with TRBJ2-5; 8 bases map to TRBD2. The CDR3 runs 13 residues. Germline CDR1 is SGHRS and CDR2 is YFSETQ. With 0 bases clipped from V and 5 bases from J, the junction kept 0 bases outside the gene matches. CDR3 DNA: TGCGCCAGCAGCTTGGGCGGGGGGGAGACCCAGTACTTC. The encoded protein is CASSLGGGETQYF. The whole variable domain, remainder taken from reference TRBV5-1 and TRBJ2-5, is KAGVTQTPRYLIKTRGQQVTLSCSPISGHRSVSWYQQTPGQGLQFLFEYFSETQRNKGNFPGRFSGRQFSNSRSEMNVSTLELGDSALYLCASSLGGGETQYFGPGTRLLVL.

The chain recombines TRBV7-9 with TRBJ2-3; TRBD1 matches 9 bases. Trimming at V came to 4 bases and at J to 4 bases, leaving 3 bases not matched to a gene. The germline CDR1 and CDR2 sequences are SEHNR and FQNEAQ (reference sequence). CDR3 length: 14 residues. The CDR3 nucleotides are TGTGCCAGCAGCTCAGGGACAGGGTCAGATACGCAGTATTTT. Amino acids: CASSSGTGSDTQYF.

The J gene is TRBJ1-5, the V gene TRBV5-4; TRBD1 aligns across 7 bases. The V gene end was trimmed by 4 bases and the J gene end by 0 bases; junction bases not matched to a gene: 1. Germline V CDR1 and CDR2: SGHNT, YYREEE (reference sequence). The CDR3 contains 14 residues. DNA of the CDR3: TGTGCCAGCAGCCGACAGGGTAGCAATCAGCCCCAGCATTTT. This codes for CASSRQGSNQPQHF.

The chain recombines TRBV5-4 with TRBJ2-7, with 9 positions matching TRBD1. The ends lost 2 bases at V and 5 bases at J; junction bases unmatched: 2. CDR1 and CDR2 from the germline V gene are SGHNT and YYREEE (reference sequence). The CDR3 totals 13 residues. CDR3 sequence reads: CASSFDRGNEQYF. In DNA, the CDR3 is TGTGCCAGCAGCTTTGACAGGGGGAACGAGCAGTACTTC. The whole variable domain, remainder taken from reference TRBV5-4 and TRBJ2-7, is ETGVTQSPTHLIKTRGQQVTLRCSSQSGHNTVSWYQQALGQGPQFIFQYYREEENGRGNFPPRFSGLQFPNYSSELNVNALELDDSALYLCASSFDRGNEQYFGPGTRLTVT.

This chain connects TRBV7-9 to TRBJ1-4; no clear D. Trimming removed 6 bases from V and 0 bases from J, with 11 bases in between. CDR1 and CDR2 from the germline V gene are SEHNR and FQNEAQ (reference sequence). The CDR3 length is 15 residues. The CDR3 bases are TGTGCCAGCAGTCCAGACGGGGCAACTAATGAAAAACTGTTTTTT. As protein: CASSPDGATNEKLFF.

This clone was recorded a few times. CDR3 protein: CASSASDDRGRLNEQFF. The CDR3 DNA reads as TGTGCCAGCAGTGCCTCGGATGACAGGGGGCGATTAAATGAGCAGTTCTTC. The chain combines TRBV6-4 with TRBJ2-1, with 10 positions matching TRBD1. This CDR3 region has 17 residues. J lost 7 bases, V lost 4 bases, and 13 bases had no gene match. In germline, CDR1 is MRHNA, CDR2 SNTAGT.

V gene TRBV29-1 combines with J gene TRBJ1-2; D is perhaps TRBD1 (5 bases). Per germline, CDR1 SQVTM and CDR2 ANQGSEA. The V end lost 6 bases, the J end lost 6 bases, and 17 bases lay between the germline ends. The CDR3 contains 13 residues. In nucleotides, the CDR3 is TGCAGCGTGGTTCAGGGTCCGGCGAATGGCTACACCTTC. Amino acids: CSVVQGPANGYTF.

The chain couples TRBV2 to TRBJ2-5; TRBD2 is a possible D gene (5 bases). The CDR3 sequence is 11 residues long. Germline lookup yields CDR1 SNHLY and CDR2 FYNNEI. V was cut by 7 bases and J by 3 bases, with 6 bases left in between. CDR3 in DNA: TGTGCCAGCATGAGGGAAGAGACCCAGTACTTC. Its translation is CASMREETQYF.

The CDR3 DNA sequence: TGCGCCAGCAGTCGACGACTAGCGGAGACCCAGTACTTC. Translated, it gives CASSRRLAETQYF. V and J are TRBV23-1 and TRBJ2-5; 8 bases match TRBD2. TRBV23-1 is noted as an ORF with a role that remains uncertain. The CDR3 totals 13 residues. V shed 4 bases, J shed 5 bases, and the junction held 3 bases outside the gene matches.

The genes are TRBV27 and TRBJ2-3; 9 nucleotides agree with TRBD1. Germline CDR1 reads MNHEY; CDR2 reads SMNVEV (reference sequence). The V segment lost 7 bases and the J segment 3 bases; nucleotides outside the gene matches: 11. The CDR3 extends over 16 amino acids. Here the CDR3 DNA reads TGTGCCAGCAAGGCGGTCGGACAGGGGTGGACAGATACGCAGTATTTT. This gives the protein CASKAVGQGWTDTQYF.

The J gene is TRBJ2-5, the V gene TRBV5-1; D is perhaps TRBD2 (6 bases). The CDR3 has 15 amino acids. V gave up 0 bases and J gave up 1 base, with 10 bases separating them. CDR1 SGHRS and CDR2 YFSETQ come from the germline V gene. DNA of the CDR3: TGCGCCAGCAGCTTGGACGCGGGGCCCCAAGAGACCCAGTACTTC. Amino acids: CASSLDAGPQETQYF.

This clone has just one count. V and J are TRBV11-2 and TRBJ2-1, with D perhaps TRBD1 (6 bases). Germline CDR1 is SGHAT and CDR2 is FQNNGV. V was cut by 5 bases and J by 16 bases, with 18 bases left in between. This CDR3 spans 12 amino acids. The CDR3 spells CASSPGQLVTFF. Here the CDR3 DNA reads TGTGCCAGCAGCCCCGGACAGCTAGTTACTTTCTTC.

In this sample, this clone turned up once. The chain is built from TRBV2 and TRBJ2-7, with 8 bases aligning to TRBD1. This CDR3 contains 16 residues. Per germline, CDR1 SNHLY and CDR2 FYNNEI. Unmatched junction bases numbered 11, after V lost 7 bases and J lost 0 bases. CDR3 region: CASTPRRQGISYEQYF. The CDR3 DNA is TGTGCCAGCACCCCCCGTCGACAGGGGATCTCCTACGAGCAGTACTTC.

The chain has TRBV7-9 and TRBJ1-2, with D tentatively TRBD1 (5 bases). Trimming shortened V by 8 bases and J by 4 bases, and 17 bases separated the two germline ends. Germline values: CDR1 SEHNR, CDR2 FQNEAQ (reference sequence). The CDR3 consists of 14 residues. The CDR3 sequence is CASDQGGTGYGYTF. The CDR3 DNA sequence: TGTGCCAGCGACCAGGGAGGGACTGGCTATGGCTACACCTTC. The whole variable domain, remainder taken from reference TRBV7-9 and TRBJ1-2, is DTGVSQNPRHKITKRGQNVTFRCDPISEHNRLYWYRQTLGQGPEFLTYFQNEAQLEKSRLLSDRFSAERPKGSFSTLEIQRTEQGDSAMYLCASDQGGTGYGYTFGSGTRLTVV.

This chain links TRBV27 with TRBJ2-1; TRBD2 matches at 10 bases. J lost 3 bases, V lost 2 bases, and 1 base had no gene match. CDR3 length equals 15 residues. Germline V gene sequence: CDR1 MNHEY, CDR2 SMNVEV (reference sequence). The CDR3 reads CASSLTSGVYNEQFF. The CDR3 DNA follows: TGTGCCAGCAGTTTAACTAGCGGGGTCTACAATGAGCAGTTCTTC.